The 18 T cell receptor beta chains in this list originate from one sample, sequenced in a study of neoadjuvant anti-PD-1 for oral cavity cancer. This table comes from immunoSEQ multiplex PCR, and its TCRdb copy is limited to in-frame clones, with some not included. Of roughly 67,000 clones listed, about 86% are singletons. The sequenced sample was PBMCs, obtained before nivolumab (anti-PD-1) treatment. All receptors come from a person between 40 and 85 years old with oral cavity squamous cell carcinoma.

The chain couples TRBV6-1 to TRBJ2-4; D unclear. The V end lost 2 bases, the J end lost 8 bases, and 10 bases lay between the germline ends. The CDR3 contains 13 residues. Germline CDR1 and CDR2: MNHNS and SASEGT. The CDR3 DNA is TGTGCCAGCAGTGAAATTCGAAAGGACATTCAGTACTTC. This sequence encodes CASSEIRKDIQYF.

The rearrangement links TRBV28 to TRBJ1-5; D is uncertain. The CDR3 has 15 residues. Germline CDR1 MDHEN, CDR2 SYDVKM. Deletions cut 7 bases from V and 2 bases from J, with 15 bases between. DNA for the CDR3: TGTGCCAGCAATATACACGGGATCGGCAATCAGCCCCAGCATTTT. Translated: CASNIHGIGNQPQHF.

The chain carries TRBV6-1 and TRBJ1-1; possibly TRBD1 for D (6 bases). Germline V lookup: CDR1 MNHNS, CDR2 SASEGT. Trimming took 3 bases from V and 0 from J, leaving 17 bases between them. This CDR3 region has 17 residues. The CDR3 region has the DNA TGTGCCAGCAGTGACACAGGACAGTGGTACATGAACACTGAAGCTTTCTTT. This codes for CASSDTGQWYMNTEAFF.

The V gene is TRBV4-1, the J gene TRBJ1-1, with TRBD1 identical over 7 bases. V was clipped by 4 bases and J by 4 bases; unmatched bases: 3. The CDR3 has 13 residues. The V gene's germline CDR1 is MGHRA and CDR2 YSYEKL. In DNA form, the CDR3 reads TGCGCCAGCAGCCCACAGGGGTCCACTGAAGCTTTCTTT. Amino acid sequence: CASSPQGSTEAFF.

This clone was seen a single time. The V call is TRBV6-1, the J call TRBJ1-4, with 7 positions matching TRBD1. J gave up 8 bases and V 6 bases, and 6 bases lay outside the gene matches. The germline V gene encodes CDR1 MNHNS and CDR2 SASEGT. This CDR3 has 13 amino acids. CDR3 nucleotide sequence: TGTGCCAGCAGGACAGGGTGGGGAGAAAAACTGTTTTTT. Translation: CASRTGWGEKLFF.

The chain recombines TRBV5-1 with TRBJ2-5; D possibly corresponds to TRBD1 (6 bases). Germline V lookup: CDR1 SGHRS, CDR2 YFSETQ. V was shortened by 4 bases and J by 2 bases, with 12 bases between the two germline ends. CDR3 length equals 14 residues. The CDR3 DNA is TGCGCCAGCAGCGGGCGAGGGGGACAAGAGACCCAGTACTTC. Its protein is CASSGRGGQETQYF.

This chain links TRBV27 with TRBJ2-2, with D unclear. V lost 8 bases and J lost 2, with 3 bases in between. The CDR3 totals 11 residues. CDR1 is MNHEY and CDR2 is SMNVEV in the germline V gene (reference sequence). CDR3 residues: CASSNTGELFF. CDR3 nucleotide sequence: TGTGCCAGCTCCAACACCGGGGAGCTGTTTTTT.

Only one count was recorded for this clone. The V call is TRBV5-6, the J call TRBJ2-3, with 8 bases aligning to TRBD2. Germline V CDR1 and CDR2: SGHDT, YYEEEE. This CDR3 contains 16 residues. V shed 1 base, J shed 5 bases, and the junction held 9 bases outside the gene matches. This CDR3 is CASSLRAGGGRDTQYF. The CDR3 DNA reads TGTGCCAGCAGCTTGCGGGCCGGGGGGGGCCGAGATACGCAGTATTTT.

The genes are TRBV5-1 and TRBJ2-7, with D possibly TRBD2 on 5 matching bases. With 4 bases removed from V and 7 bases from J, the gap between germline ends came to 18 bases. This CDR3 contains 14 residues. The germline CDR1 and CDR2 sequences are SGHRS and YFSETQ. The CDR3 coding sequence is TGCGCCAGCAGCCCAGAGGACTTCAAGAAGGAGCAGTACTTC. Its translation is CASSPEDFKKEQYF.

CDR3 sequence: CASSLGGRGSPLHF. The CDR3, as DNA: TGTGCCAGCAGCTTGGGGGGAAGGGGTTCACCCCTCCACTTT. This chain joins TRBV7-9 and TRBJ1-6; perhaps TRBD1 as D (5 bases). Trimming shortened V by 3 bases and J by 9 bases, and 12 bases separated the two germline ends. The CDR3 covers 14 residues. From germline, CDR1 is SEHNR and CDR2 FQNEAQ (reference sequence).

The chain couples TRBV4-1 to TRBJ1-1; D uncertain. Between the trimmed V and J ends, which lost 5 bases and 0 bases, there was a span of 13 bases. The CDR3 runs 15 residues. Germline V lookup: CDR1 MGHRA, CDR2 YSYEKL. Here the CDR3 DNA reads TGCGCCAGCAGCACGCCTACAGTTATGAACACTGAAGCTTTCTTT. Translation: CASSTPTVMNTEAFF.

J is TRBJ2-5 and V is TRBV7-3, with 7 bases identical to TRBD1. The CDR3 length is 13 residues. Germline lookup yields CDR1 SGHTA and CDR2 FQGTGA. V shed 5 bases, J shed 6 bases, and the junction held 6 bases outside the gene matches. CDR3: CASSPDRAKTQYF. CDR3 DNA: TGTGCCAGCAGCCCTGACAGGGCGAAGACCCAGTACTTC.

DNA for the CDR3: TGTGCCAGCAACATTGAAGGCGGGGTAGGGTCACCCCTCCACTTT. This translates into CASNIEGGVGSPLHF. The genes are TRBV2 and TRBJ1-6; D unresolved. CDR3 length: 15 residues. Between the trimmed V and J ends, which lost 7 bases and 10 bases, there was a span of 20 bases. The germline V gene has CDR1 SNHLY and CDR2 FYNNEI.

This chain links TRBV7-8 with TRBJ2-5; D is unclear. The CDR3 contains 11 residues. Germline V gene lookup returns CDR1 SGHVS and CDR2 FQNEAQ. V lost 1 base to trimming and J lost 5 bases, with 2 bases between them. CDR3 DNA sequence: TGTGCCAGCAGCTTAGTGGAGACCCAGTACTTC. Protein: CASSLVETQYF.

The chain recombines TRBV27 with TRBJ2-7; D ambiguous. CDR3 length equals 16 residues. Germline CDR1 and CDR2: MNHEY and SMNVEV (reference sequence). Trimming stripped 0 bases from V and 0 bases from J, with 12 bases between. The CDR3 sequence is CASSLSASLASYEQYF. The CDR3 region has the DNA TGTGCCAGCAGTTTATCGGCCAGCCTCGCCTCCTACGAGCAGTACTTC.

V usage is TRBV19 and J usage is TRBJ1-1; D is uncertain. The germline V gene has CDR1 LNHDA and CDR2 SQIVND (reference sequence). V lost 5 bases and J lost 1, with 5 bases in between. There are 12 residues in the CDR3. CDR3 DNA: TGTGCCAGTAGTTCTCGGAACACTGAAGCTTTCTTT. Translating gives CASSSRNTEAFF.

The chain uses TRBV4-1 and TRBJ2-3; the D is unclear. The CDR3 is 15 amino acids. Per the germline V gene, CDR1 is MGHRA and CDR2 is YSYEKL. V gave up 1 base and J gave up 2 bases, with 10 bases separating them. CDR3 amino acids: CASSQGTSLTDTQYF. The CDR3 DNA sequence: TGCGCCAGCAGCCAAGGCACTTCTCTCACAGATACGCAGTATTTT.

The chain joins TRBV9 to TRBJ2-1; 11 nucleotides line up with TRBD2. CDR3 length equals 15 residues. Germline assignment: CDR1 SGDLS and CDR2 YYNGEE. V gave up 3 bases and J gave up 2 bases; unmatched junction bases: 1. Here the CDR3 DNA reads TGTGCCAGCAGCGGTAGCGGGGGGGCCTACAATGAGCAGTTCTTC. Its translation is CASSGSGGAYNEQFF. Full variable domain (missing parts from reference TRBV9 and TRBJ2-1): DSGVTQTPKHLITATGQRVTLRCSPRSGDLSVYWYQQSLDQGLQFLIQYYNGEERAKGNILERFSAQQFPDLHSELNLSSLELGDSALYFCASSGSGGAYNEQFFGPGTRLTVL.